This T cell receptor beta chain emerged from a study of a mutant IDH1 vaccine in newly diagnosed glioma. Study-level background: Week 35 was safety follow-up visit V12; week 47 was end-of-study visit V13.

Deletions cut 2 bases from V and 4 bases from J, with 18 bases between. CDR3 size: 16 residues. Per the germline V gene, CDR1 is SQVTM and CDR2 is ANQGSEA. The method was immunoSEQ multiplex PCR; TCRdb's version includes in-frame clones alone and lacks a portion of them. The table includes some 62,000 clones, roughly 80% detected once. A word on this clone: What it binds is not known.

Time point defined: week 47, end of study. Vaccination comprised doses that each held 300 ug of mutant IDH1 20-mer peptide, plus topical imiquimod. The sequence derives from a man aged 25 to 40 with glioma. This sample comprised PBMCs, obtained from a glioma patient whose treatment included an IDH1 peptide vaccine. This rearrangement joins TRBV29-1 to TRBJ2-1, with TRBD2 as a possible D gene (7 bases). CDR3: CSVEPPVGGHYNEQFF. Here the CDR3 DNA reads TGCAGCGTTGAACCACCCGTCGGGGGGCATTACAATGAGCAGTTCTTC.